Sequencing of this T cell receptor (beta chain) was carried out in a study of T-cell memory formation after mild COVID-19. The overall study: The TCR clusters were mostly specific to one donor.

This clonotype appeared many times. TCR alpha and TCR beta cDNA libraries carrying sample barcodes and UMIs came from 5'RACE with constant-segment primers. MiXCR, run by TCRdb on the 5' RACE reads, gives a single entry per CDR3 protein. Of around 340,000 distinct CDR3 sequences listed, approximately 14% are singletons. CDR1 SGHTA and CDR2 FQGNSA come from the germline V gene. V shed 1 base and J shed 2 bases, with 8 bases lying between them. This CDR3 region has 14 residues. What was sequenced was PBMCs or a T cell subset sorted from them (not recorded which). The source of this sequence is a man between 18 and 35 years old who had mild COVID-19 (a few samples of this study predate the infection). Cell type and time point are not known. The chain couples TRBV7-2 to TRBJ1-2; D unclear. CDR3: CASSLVPENYGYTF. CDR3 nucleotide sequence: TGTGCCAGCAGCTTAGTCCCGGAAAACTATGGCTACACCTTC.